These 9 T cell receptor beta chains originate from one sample sequenced in a study of shared clonotypes between healthy human individuals. Method: immunoSEQ multiplex PCR; TCRdb's copy keeps in-frame clones and lacks some. The sample holds around 500,000 clones, about 84% seen once. What was sequenced was PBMCs. These receptor sequences come from a woman between 40 and 55 years old in good health. Some clones in this sample may be carry-over from other donors' samples.

This chain uses TRBV29-1 with TRBJ2-1; D is perhaps TRBD2 (5 bases). Germline V CDR1 and CDR2: SQVTM, ANQGSEA. V was trimmed by 2 bases and J by 5 bases, leaving 10 bases between them. CDR3 length: 13 residues. In DNA, the CDR3 is TGCAGCGTTGAATACACTAGAGACAATGAGCAGTTCTTC. It specifies CSVEYTRDNEQFF.

CDR3 protein: CASSLSGEMNTEAFF. In nucleotides, the CDR3 is TGTGCCAGCAGTTTGTCAGGGGAAATGAACACTGAAGCTTTCTTT. The rearrangement uses TRBV28 and TRBJ1-1; tentatively, D is TRBD1 (6 bases). The V end was cut by 3 bases, the J end by 0 bases, with 11 bases between. This CDR3 spans 15 amino acids. Germline lookup yields CDR1 MDHEN and CDR2 SYDVKM. The entire variable domain, with the rest obtained from reference TRBV28 and TRBJ1-1, is as follows: DVKVTQSSRYLVKRTGEKVFLECVQDMDHENMFWYRQDPGLGLRLIYFSYDVKMKEKGDIPEGYSVSREKKERFSLILESASTNQTSMYLCASSLSGEMNTEAFFGQGTRLTVV.

This sequence joins TRBV19 and TRBJ1-1; D gene unclear. The V and J ends lost 2 bases and 3 bases respectively, with 7 bases between them. Germline V gives CDR1 LNHDA, CDR2 SQIVND (reference sequence). This CDR3 comprises 13 residues. The CDR3 DNA is TGTGCCAGTAGTATATATGGGGACACTGAAGCTTTCTTT. Translating it yields CASSIYGDTEAFF.

As regards this clone: A read error likely explains this, since a far larger clone differs by one base. The J gene is TRBJ1-1, the V gene TRBV18, with D tentatively TRBD1 (6 bases). Germline V gene sequence: CDR1 KGHSH, CDR2 LQKENI. This CDR3 contains 15 residues. The CDR3 spells CASPPPGGQNTEAFF. The CDR3 nucleotides are TGTGCCAGCCCACCACCGGGGGGACAGAACACTGAAGCTTTCTTT.

This chain connects TRBV9 to TRBJ2-1; a possible D gene is TRBD2 (5 bases). CDR3 length: 16 amino acids. The ends were cut back, 4 bases at V and 1 base at J, with 15 bases in the middle. The germline V gene has CDR1 SGDLS and CDR2 YYNGEE. CDR3 amino acids: CASSSRGRVSYNEQFF. DNA of the CDR3: TGTGCCAGCAGCTCCCGGGGTAGGGTGTCCTACAATGAGCAGTTCTTC.

A word on this clone: This may arise from a read error, as a much more abundant clone is one base away. Other DNA sequences in the sample encode the same CDR3. The chain links TRBV6-6 to TRBJ2-3, with TRBD1 matching 9 bases. The CDR3 has 15 amino acids. V lost 5 bases, J lost 3 bases, and 6 bases stayed unmatched. Germline-derived CDR1 and CDR2 are MNHNY and SVGAGI (reference sequence). Here the CDR3 DNA reads TGTGCCAGCAGTCCCCGGACAGGGGCTACAGATACGCAGTATTTT. Translating it yields CASSPRTGATDTQYF.

The rearrangement links TRBV11-3 to TRBJ2-5; possibly TRBD2 for D (5 bases). The CDR3 contains 14 residues. V was trimmed by 5 bases and J by 6 bases, leaving 16 bases between them. Germline CDR1 and CDR2: SGHNT and YENEEA. The CDR3 loop is CASSPTASIKTQYF. CDR3 coding DNA: TGTGCCAGCAGCCCAACCGCTAGCATCAAGACCCAGTACTTC.

V gene TRBV15 combines with J gene TRBJ2-3; D not resolved. The CDR3 spans 11 residues. From germline, CDR1 is LNHNV and CDR2 YYDKDF (reference sequence). V gave up 0 bases and J gave up 7 bases, with 2 bases separating them. The CDR3 region is CATSRDYTQYF. CDR3 nucleotide sequence: TGTGCCACCAGCAGAGACTATACGCAGTATTTT.

Concerning this clone: Since a much larger clone is just one base distant, this may be a read error. V usage is TRBV7-7 and J usage is TRBJ2-5; the D is unclear. Germline CDR1 SSHAT, CDR2 FNYEAQ (reference sequence). CDR3 size: 12 residues. The CDR3 here is CASSTTTETQYF. The CDR3 coding sequence is TGTGCTAGCAGTACGACGACGGAGACCCAGTACTTC.